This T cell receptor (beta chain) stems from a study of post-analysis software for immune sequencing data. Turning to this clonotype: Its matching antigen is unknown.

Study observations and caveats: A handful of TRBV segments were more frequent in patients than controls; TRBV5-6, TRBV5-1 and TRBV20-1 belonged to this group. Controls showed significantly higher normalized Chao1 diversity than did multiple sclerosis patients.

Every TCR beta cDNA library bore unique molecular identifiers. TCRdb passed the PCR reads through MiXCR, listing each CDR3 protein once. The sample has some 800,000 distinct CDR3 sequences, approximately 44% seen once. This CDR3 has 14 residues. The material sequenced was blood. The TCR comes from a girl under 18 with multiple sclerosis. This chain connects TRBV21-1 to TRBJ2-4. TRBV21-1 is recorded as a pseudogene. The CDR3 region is CASSKGLAKNIQYF. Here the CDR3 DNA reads TGTGCCAGCAGCAAAGGCCTAGCCAAAAACATTCAGTACTTC.